This is a list of T cell receptor beta chains from one sample in a study of tumor-infiltrating lymphocytes in primary liver carcinoma. TCRdb analysed the multiplex PCR reads with MiXCR anew, one entry per CDR3 protein. The sample consists of more than 55,000 distinct CDR3 sequences, 65% to 80% of them appearing once. Sequencing input: liver tumor tissue from sampling region 2. These receptors came from a man aged 40-49 years with primary liver carcinoma and hepatitis B virus infection. Both conserved end residues are part of each CDR3. The order of the fields is V gene, D gene, clone size, J gene, CDR3 protein, CDR3 DNA. A D gene is named only where the DNA matches it firmly. A clone size is listed for some rows: how often the clone was seen (once, few, many), or a class if it is expanded.

V gene: TRBV11-2; D gene: -; clone size: -; J gene: TRBJ2-7; CDR3 protein: CASSLDFGGWEQYF; CDR3 DNA: TGTGCCAGCAGCTTAGATTTCGGTGGGTGGGAGCAGTACTTC
V gene: TRBV4-3; D gene: -; clone size: -; J gene: TRBJ1-3; CDR3 protein: CASSQGQIGNTLYF; CDR3 DNA: TGCGCCAGCAGCCAAGGTCAGATTGGAAACACCTTATATTTT
V gene: TRBV11-2; D gene: -; clone size: -; J gene: TRBJ2-5; CDR3 protein: CATGLGETRYF; CDR3 DNA: TGTGCCACCGGCTTAGGAGAGACCCGGTACTTC
V gene: TRBV2; D gene: TRBD1; clone size: -; J gene: TRBJ1-5; CDR3 protein: CASSVAGGNQPQHF; CDR3 DNA: TGTGCCAGCAGTGTGGCAGGGGGGAATCAGCCCCAGCATTTT
V gene: TRBV6-5; D gene: -; clone size: -; J gene: TRBJ1-1; CDR3 protein: CASSPFYRTPEAFF; CDR3 DNA: TGTGCCAGCAGTCCATTCTACAGGACCCCTGAAGCTTTCTTT
V gene: TRBV6-2/TRBV6-3; D gene: TRBD2; clone size: many; J gene: TRBJ2-1; CDR3 protein: CASSGTSGRSSYNEQFF; CDR3 DNA: TGTGCCAGCAGCGGGACTAGCGGGCGAAGCTCCTACAATGAGCAGTTCTTC
V gene: TRBV6-2/TRBV6-3; D gene: TRBD1; clone size: -; J gene: TRBJ2-7; CDR3 protein: CASTSPDREYEQYF; CDR3 DNA: TGTGCCAGCACCTCGCCGGACAGGGAGTACGAGCAGTATTTC
V gene: TRBV11-2; D gene: TRBD2; clone size: few; J gene: TRBJ2-7; CDR3 protein: CASSPGGGEQYF; CDR3 DNA: TGTGCCAGCAGCCCCGGGGGGGGCGAGCAGTACTTC
V gene: TRBV12-3/TRBV12-4; D gene: TRBD2; clone size: once; J gene: TRBJ2-4; CDR3 protein: CASSFGLAENIQYF; CDR3 DNA: TGTGCCAGCAGTTTTGGACTAGCGGAAAACATTCAGTACTTC
V gene: TRBV11-2; D gene: TRBD1; clone size: -; J gene: TRBJ1-1; CDR3 protein: CASRPSRGLVYTEASF; CDR3 DNA: TGTGCCAGCAGACCATCCAGGGGGTTGGTGTACACTGAAGCTTCCTTT
V gene: TRBV6-2/TRBV6-3; D gene: -; clone size: -; J gene: TRBJ2-2; CDR3 protein: CASSYLESPVKLFF; CDR3 DNA: TGTGCCAGCAGTTACTTGGAGTCCCCCGTGAAGCTGTTTTTT
V gene: TRBV10-2; D gene: TRBD1; clone size: -; J gene: TRBJ1-6; CDR3 protein: CASSRRTGVDLSLHF; CDR3 DNA: TGCGCCAGCAGCCGCCGGACAGGGGTCGATTTATCCCTCCACTTT
V gene: TRBV11-2; D gene: -; clone size: few; J gene: TRBJ2-1; CDR3 protein: CASSIHIAASNEQFF; CDR3 DNA: TGTGCCAGCAGCATACACATAGCGGCCAGCAATGAGCAGTTCTTC
V gene: TRBV6-2/TRBV6-3; D gene: TRBD2; clone size: once; J gene: TRBJ2-3; CDR3 protein: CVSSYSLREGPDTQYF; CDR3 DNA: TGTGTCAGCAGTTACTCCTTGCGGGAGGGCCCAGATACGCAGTATTTT
V gene: TRBV28; D gene: -; clone size: many; J gene: TRBJ2-5; CDR3 protein: CASSLFGKQETQYF; CDR3 DNA: TGTGCCAGCAGTTTGTTTGGAAAACAAGAGACCCAGTACTTC
V gene: TRBV4-1; D gene: -; clone size: -; J gene: TRBJ1-1; CDR3 protein: CTSSHRGAVAEALF; CDR3 DNA: TGCACCAGCAGCCATCGGGGGGCGGTGGCTGAAGCTCTCTTT
V gene: TRBV4-2; D gene: -; clone size: many; J gene: TRBJ2-7; CDR3 protein: CASSQVERSSFGEQYF; CDR3 DNA: TGTGCCAGCAGCCAAGTCGAACGAAGCTCCTTTGGCGAGCAGTACTTC
V gene: TRBV12-3/TRBV12-4; D gene: -; clone size: -; J gene: TRBJ2-1; CDR3 protein: CASSSSVSYNELFF; CDR3 DNA: TGTGCAAGCAGTTCGTCGGTCTCCTACAATGAGCTGTTCTTC
V gene: TRBV4-1; D gene: -; clone size: -; J gene: TRBJ2-3; CDR3 protein: CASSQTIALAGVTDKQYF; CDR3 DNA: TGCGCCAGCAGCCAGACCATCGCCCTAGCTGGAGTCACCGATAAGCAGTATTTT
V gene: TRBV11-2; D gene: TRBD1; clone size: -; J gene: TRBJ1-5; CDR3 protein: CASSPGTGAHQPQHF; CDR3 DNA: TGTGCCAGCAGCCCTGGGACAGGCGCTCATCAGCCCCAGCATTTT
V gene: TRBV4-3; D gene: -; clone size: once; J gene: TRBJ2-1; CDR3 protein: CASSQNPSDSGYNEQFF; CDR3 DNA: TGCGCCAGTAGCCAAAATCCCTCGGACAGTGGCTACAATGAGCAGTTCTTC
V gene: TRBV7-2; D gene: -; clone size: -; J gene: TRBJ2-1; CDR3 protein: CASILTGAEQFF; CDR3 DNA: TGTGCCAGCATTCTAACGGGAGCTGAGCAGTTCTTC
V gene: TRBV7-9; D gene: -; clone size: many; J gene: TRBJ1-2; CDR3 protein: CASSARDYYGYTF; CDR3 DNA: TGTGCCAGCAGCGCAAGGGACTACTATGGCTACACCTTC
V gene: TRBV11-2; D gene: -; clone size: -; J gene: TRBJ1-4; CDR3 protein: CGSSKTPGGTNERLSF; CDR3 DNA: TGTGGCAGCAGCAAGACTCCAGGTGGAACAAATGAAAGACTGTCTTTT
V gene: TRBV5-4; D gene: -; clone size: few; J gene: TRBJ2-7; CDR3 protein: CTTQDGTLSYEQYF; CDR3 DNA: TGTACCACCCAGGACGGGACTCTCTCCTATGAGCAGTATTTC
V gene: TRBV11-2; D gene: -; clone size: once; J gene: TRBJ2-1; CDR3 protein: CASSSGTWAKDEQFF; CDR3 DNA: TGTGCCAGCAGTTCAGGGACATGGGCTAAAGATGAGCAGTTCTTC
V gene: TRBV14; D gene: -; clone size: once; J gene: TRBJ2-3; CDR3 protein: CASSRDHWGNTQYF; CDR3 DNA: TGTGCCAGCAGCCGGGATCATTGGGGAAATACGCAGTATTTT
V gene: TRBV6-1; D gene: -; clone size: -; J gene: TRBJ2-7; CDR3 protein: CASSNWASPHHGGEQYF; CDR3 DNA: TGTGCCAGCAGTAATTGGGCAAGCCCCCACCACGGGGGCGAGCAGTACTTC
V gene: TRBV6-5; D gene: -; clone size: -; J gene: TRBJ2-7; CDR3 protein: CASSVSQGAKQHF; CDR3 DNA: TGTGCCAGCAGTGTTTCACAGGGAGCAAAGCAGCACTTC